Listed here are 15 T cell receptor beta chains from one sample, sequenced in a study of T cell responses to AZD1222 COVID-19 vaccine. Here immunoSEQ multiplex PCR was the method, and the copy in TCRdb shows in-frame clones only, minus some. The sample records roughly 97,000 clones, about 88% being singletons. Sequenced material: peripheral blood, taken on day 0 of AZD1222 vaccination. The receptor set was obtained from an adult in good health.

The chain carries TRBV6-4 and TRBJ1-4; D unresolved. The V gene's germline CDR1 is MRHNA and CDR2 SNTAGT. The CDR3 sequence is 16 residues long. V was trimmed by 2 bases and J by 0 bases, leaving 10 bases between them. The CDR3 loop is CASSDPLTTTNEKLFF. CDR3 sequence (DNA): TGTGCCAGCAGTGACCCTCTGACAACAACTAATGAAAAACTGTTTTTT.

Here the CDR3 reads CASRGRDGYTF. The CDR3 nucleotides are TGTGCCAGCAGGGGGAGGGACGGCTACACCTTC. The V gene is TRBV2, the J gene TRBJ1-2; the D gene is possibly TRBD1 (5 bases). Trimming shortened V by 6 bases and J by 8 bases, and 10 bases separated the two germline ends. The CDR3 totals 11 residues. In germline, CDR1 is SNHLY, CDR2 FYNNEI.

The chain has TRBV5-5 and TRBJ1-6; 9 bases align to TRBD1. CDR1 is SGHKS and CDR2 is YYEKEE in the germline V gene (reference sequence). The CDR3 has 15 amino acids. The ends lost 4 bases at V and 6 bases at J; junction bases unmatched: 5. In DNA form, the CDR3 reads TGTGCCAGCAGCGGAACGGGACAGGGTAATTCACCCCTCCACTTT. This gives the protein CASSGTGQGNSPLHF. Variable domain in full (rest from reference TRBV5-5 and TRBJ1-6): DAGVTQSPTHLIKTRGQQVTLRCSPISGHKSVSWYQQVLGQGPQFIFQYYEKEERGRGNFPDRFSARQFPNYSSELNVNALLLGDSALYLCASSGTGQGNSPLHFGNGTRLTVT.

DNA of the CDR3: TGTGCCAGCAGCCACCCCAGCGGGGGTGTCTACGAGCAGTACTTC. This translates into CASSHPSGGVYEQYF. This chain joins TRBV5-6 and TRBJ2-7, with 8 bases lining up with TRBD2. Germline CDR1 is SGHDT and CDR2 is YYEEEE. The CDR3 spans 15 residues. Germline trimming cut 4 bases from V and 3 bases from J; bases unmatched to any gene: 9.

This chain links TRBV25-1 with TRBJ1-1; D might be TRBD1 (5 bases). CDR3 size: 14 residues. Germline V gene data show CDR1 as MGHDK and CDR2 as SYGVNS. V was cut by 4 bases and J by 0 bases, with 9 bases left in between. CDR3 bases: TGTGCCAGCAGTGGTCAGACAGTGAACACTGAAGCTTTCTTT. Its protein is CASSGQTVNTEAFF.

The rearrangement joins TRBV30 to TRBJ1-1; D is unclear. Trimming took off 8 bases at V and 6 bases at J, with 19 bases between the two ends. This CDR3 contains 13 residues. CDR1 is GTSNPN and CDR2 is SVGIG in the germline V gene (reference sequence). The CDR3 DNA reads as TGTGCCGTACGGGCCGGGTCTTTCGCTGAAGCTTTCTTT. Translating gives CAVRAGSFAEAFF. The full variable domain, rest sourced from reference TRBV30 and TRBJ1-1, is SQTIHQWPATLVQPVGSPLSLECTVEGTSNPNLYWYRQAAGRGLQLLFYSVGIGQISSEVPQNLSASRPQDRQFILSSKKLLLSDSGFYLCAVRAGSFAEAFFGQGTRLTVV.

The V call is TRBV2, the J call TRBJ1-5; D call uncertain. Germline V gene lookup returns CDR1 SNHLY and CDR2 FYNNEI. The CDR3 consists of 14 residues. V gave up 6 bases and J gave up 5 bases, with 14 bases separating them. The CDR3 coding sequence is TGTGCCAGCAGCGATAGAACGGGCCATCAGCCCCAGCATTTT. Its protein product is CASSDRTGHQPQHF.

The V gene is TRBV2, the J gene TRBJ1-5; 8 bases align to TRBD1. There are 14 residues in the CDR3. Germline lookup yields CDR1 SNHLY and CDR2 FYNNEI. V was pared by 3 bases and J by 7 bases, with 5 bases of the junction left unmatched. In nucleotides, the CDR3 is TGTGCCAGCAGTGACGGACAGGGTAGGCAGCCCCAGCATTTT. Translation: CASSDGQGRQPQHF.

This clone was seen a few times. V is TRBV5-4 and J is TRBJ1-1; 8 nucleotides line up with TRBD1. CDR3 size: 12 residues. The trim removed 3 bases at V and 12 bases at J, leaving 7 bases unmatched. Germline CDR1 and CDR2: SGHNT and YYREEE (reference sequence). CDR3 nucleotides: TGTGCCAGCAGCTCTAGGACAGGGTGGCCTTTCTTT. It translates to CASSSRTGWPFF.

The rearrangement links TRBV9 to TRBJ2-3; possible D gene TRBD2, 6 bases. CDR3 length: 15 residues. The V and J ends lost 4 bases and 0 bases respectively, with 12 bases between them. Germline V gene lookup returns CDR1 SGDLS and CDR2 YYNGEE. The CDR3 loop is CASSPTAGSTDTQYF. DNA for the CDR3: TGTGCCAGCAGCCCGACAGCGGGTAGCACAGATACGCAGTATTTT.

The genes are TRBV4-3 and TRBJ1-4; a weak D match, TRBD1 (5 bases). CDR1 is LGHNA, CDR2 YSLEER, per germline. With 4 bases removed from V and 8 bases from J, the gap between germline ends came to 14 bases. The CDR3 has 14 residues. In DNA form, the CDR3 reads TGCGCCAGCAGCCCCCGGGGACCCAAAGAAAAACTGTTTTTT. It is translated as CASSPRGPKEKLFF.

The J gene is TRBJ2-2, the V gene TRBV7-2; possibly TRBD1 for D (5 bases). CDR1 is SGHTA and CDR2 is FQGNSA in the germline V gene. The CDR3 has 15 amino acids. The germline V and J ends were trimmed by 1 base and 4 bases, with 10 bases remaining between them. For the CDR3, the DNA is TGTGCCAGCAGCTTAGGTTCGACAGTCACCGGGGAGCTGTTTTTT. As protein: CASSLGSTVTGELFF.

V gene TRBV3-1 (or the pseudogene TRBV3-2) combines with J gene TRBJ2-5; 7 nucleotides match TRBD1. Trimming removed 1 base from V and 2 bases from J; junction bases left unmatched: 1. This CDR3 is built from 14 residues. Per the germline V gene, CDR1 is LGHDT and CDR2 is YNNKEL (reference sequence). This chain's CDR3 is CASSQGRGQETQYF. The CDR3 bases are TGTGCCAGCAGCCAAGGCAGGGGGCAAGAGACCCAGTACTTC.

The sample holds one count of this clone. This chain connects TRBV4-2 to TRBJ2-5; D tentatively reads TRBD1 or TRBD2 (7 bases each). The germline V gene has CDR1 LGHNA and CDR2 YNFKEQ. Trimming removed 0 bases at V and 5 bases at J, with 13 bases between. CDR3 size: 15 residues. The CDR3 spells CASSQDRGGHETQYF. For the CDR3, the DNA is TGTGCCAGCAGCCAAGACAGGGGGGGCCATGAGACCCAGTACTTC.

J is TRBJ1-5 and V is TRBV30; D perhaps matches TRBD1 (6 bases). Trimming removed 2 bases at V and 3 bases at J, with 11 bases between. The CDR3 is made up of 14 amino acids. Germline CDR1 reads GTSNPN; CDR2 reads SVGIG (reference sequence). The CDR3 sequence: CAWSSGTNNQPQHF. CDR3 sequence (DNA): TGTGCCTGGAGTTCCGGGACAAACAATCAGCCCCAGCATTTT.